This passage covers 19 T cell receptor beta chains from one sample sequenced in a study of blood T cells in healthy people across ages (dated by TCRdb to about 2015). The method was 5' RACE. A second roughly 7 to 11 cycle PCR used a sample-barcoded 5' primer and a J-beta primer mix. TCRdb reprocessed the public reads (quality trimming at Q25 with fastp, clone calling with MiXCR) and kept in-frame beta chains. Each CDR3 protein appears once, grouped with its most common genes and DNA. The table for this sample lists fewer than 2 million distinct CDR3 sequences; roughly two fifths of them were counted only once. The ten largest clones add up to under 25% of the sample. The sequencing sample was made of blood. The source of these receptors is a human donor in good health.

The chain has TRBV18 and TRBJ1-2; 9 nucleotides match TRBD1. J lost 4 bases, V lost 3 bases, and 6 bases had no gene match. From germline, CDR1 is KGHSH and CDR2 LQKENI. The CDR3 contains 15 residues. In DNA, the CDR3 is TGTGCCAGCTCACCGTTAGCGACAGGGGGCTATGGCTACACCTTC. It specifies CASSPLATGGYGYTF.

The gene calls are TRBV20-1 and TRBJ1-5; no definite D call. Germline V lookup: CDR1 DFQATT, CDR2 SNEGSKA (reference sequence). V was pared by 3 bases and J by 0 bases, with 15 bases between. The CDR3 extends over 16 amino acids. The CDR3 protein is CSASGGLSTSNQPQHF. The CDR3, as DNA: TGCAGTGCTAGTGGAGGACTTTCTACTAGCAATCAGCCCCAGCATTTT.

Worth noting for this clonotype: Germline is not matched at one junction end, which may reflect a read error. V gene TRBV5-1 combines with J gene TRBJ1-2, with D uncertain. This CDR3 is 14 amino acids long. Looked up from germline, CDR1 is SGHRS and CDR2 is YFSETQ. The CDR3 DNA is TGCGCCAGCAGCTTGGACAGTGTTAACCATGGCTACACCTTC. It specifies CASSLDSVNHGYTF. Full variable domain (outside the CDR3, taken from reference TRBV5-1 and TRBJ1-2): KAGVTQTPRYLIKTRGQQVTLSCSPISGHRSVSWYQQTPGQGLQFLFEYFSETQRNKGNFPGRFSGRQFSNSRSEMNVSTLELGDSALYLCASSLDSVNHGYTFGSGTRLTVV.

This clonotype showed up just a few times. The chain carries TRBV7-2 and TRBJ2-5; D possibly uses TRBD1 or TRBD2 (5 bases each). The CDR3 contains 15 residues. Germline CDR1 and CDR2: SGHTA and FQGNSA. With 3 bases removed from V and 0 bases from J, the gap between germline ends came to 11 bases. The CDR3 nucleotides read TGTGCCAGCAGCTTGACCGGGACCAACCAAGAGACCCAGTACTTC. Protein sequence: CASSLTGTNQETQYF. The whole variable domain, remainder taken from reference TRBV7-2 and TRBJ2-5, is GAGVSQSPSNKVTEKGKDVELRCDPISGHTALYWYRQSLGQGLEFLIYFQGNSAPDKSGLPSDRFSAERTGGSVSTLTIQRTQQEDSAVYLCASSLTGTNQETQYFGPGTRLLVL.

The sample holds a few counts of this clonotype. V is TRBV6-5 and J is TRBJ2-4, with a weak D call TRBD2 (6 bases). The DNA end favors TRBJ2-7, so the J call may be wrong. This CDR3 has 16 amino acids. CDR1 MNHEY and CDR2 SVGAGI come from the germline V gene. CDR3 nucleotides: TGTGCCAGCAGTTCAAGATGTGGAGGGTCTACCTACGAGCAGTACTTC. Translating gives CASSSRCGGSTYEQYF.

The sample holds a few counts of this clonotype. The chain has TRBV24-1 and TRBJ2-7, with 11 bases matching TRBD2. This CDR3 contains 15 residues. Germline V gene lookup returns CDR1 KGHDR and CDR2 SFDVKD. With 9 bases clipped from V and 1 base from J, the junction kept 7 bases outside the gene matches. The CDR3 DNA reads TGTGCCACCTCAAGCGTAGCGGGGGGGTCCTACGAGCAGTACTTC. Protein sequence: CATSSVAGGSYEQYF.

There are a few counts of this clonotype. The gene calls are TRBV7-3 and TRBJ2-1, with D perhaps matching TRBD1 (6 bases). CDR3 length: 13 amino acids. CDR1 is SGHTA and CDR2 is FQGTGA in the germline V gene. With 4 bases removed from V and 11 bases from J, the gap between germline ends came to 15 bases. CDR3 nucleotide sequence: TGTGCCAGCAGCTCCCGGGACACCAAGAAGCAGTTCTTC. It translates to CASSSRDTKKQFF.

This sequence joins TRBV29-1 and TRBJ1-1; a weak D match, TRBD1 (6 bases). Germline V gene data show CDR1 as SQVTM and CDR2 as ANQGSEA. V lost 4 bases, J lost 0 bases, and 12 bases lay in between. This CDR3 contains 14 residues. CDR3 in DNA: TGCAGCGTTGCAGGACAGTCGATGAACACTGAAGCTTTCTTT. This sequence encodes CSVAGQSMNTEAFF.

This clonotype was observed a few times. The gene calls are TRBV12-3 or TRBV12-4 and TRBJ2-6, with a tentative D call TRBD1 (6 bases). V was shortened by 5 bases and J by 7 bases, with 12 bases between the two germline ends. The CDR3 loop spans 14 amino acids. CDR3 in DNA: TGTGCCAGCAGTAATCAGGGGATAGCCAACGTCCTGACTTTC. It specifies CASSNQGIANVLTF.

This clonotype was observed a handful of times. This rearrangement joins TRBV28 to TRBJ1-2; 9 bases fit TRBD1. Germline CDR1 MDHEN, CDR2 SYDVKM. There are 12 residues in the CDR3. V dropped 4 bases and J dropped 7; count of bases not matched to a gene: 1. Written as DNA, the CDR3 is TGTGCCAGCAGTTGGACAGGGGTTGGCTACACCTTC. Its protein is CASSWTGVGYTF.

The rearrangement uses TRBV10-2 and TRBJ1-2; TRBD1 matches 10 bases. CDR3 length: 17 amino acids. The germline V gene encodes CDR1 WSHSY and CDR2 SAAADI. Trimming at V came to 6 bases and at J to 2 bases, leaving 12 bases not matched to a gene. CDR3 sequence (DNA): TGCGCCAGCAGGCCTCTCCCGGGACAGGGGTCAAACTATGGCTACACCTTC. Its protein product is CASRPLPGQGSNYGYTF.

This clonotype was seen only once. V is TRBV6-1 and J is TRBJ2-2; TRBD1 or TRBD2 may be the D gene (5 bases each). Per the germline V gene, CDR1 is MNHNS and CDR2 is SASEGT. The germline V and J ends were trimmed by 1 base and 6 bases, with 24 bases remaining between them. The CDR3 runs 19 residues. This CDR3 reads CASSEGGPGINWDAGELFF. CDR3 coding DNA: TGTGCCAGCAGTGAAGGCGGGCCGGGCATCAATTGGGACGCCGGGGAGCTGTTTTTT.

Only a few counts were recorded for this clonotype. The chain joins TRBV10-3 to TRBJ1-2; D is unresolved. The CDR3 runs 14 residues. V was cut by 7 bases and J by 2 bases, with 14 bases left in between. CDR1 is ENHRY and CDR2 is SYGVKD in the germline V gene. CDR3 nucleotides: TGTGCCATCACCTCAAGACTGGGGAACTATGGCTACACCTTC. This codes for CAITSRLGNYGYTF.

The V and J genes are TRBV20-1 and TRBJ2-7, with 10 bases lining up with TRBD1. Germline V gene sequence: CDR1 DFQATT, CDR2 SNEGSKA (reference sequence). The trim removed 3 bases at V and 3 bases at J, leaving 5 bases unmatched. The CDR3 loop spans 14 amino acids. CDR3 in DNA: TGCAGTGCTAGTACCGGACAGGGGGTCTACGAGCAGTACTTC. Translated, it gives CSASTGQGVYEQYF.

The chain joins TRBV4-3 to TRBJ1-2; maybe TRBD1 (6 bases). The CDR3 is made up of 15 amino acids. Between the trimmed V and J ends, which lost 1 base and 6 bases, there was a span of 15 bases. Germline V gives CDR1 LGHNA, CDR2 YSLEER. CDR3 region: CASSQANEQGNGYTF. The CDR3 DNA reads TGCGCCAGCAGCCAAGCAAATGAACAGGGTAATGGCTACACCTTC.

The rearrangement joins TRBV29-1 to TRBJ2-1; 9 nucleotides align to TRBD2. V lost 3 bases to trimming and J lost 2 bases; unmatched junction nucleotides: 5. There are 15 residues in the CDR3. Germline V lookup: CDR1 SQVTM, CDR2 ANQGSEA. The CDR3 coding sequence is TGCAGCGTTGATCTCCCTAGCGGGGCCTACAATGAGCAGTTCTTC. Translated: CSVDLPSGAYNEQFF.

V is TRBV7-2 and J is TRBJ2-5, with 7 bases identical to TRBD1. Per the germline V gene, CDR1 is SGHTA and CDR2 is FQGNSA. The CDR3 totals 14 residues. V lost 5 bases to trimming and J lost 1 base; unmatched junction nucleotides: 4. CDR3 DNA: TGTGCCAGCAGCGAGGGACAGATCCAAGAGACCCAGTACTTC. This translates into CASSEGQIQETQYF.

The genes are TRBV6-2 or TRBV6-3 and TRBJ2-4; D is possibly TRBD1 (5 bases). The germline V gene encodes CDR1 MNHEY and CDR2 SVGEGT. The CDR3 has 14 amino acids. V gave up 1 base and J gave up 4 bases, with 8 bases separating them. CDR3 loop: CASSYLGLKNIQYF. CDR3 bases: TGTGCCAGCAGTTACTTGGGGCTTAAAAACATTCAGTACTTC.

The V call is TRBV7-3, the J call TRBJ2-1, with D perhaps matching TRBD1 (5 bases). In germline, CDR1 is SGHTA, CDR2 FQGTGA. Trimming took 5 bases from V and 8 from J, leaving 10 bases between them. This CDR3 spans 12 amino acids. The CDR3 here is CASSMDNYEQFF. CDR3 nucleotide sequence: TGTGCCAGCAGCATGGACAACTATGAGCAGTTCTTC.